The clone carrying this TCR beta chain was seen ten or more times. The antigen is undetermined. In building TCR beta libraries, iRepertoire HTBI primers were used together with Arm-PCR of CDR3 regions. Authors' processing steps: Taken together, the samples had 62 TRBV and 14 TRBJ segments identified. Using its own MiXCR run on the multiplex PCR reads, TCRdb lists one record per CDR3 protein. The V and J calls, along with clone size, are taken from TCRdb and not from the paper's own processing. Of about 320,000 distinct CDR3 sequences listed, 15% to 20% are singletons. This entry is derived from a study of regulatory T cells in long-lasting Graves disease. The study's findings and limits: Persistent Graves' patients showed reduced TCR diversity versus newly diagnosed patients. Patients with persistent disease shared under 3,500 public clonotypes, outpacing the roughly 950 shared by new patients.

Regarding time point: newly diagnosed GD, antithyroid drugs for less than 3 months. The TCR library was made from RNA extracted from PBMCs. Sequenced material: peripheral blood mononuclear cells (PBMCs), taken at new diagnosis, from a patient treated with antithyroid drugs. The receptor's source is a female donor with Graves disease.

Here the CDR3 reads CATSDLGLAILGVETQYF. The CDR3 DNA sequence: TGTGCCACCAGTGATCTGGGACTAGCGATCCTAGGGGTGGAGACCCAGTACTTC. The chain uses TRBV24-1 and TRBJ2-5, with 10 positions matching TRBD2. Per the germline V gene, CDR1 is KGHDR and CDR2 is SFDVKD. Trimming took 3 bases from V and 5 from J; bases not matched to a gene: 14. This CDR3 is 18 amino acids long.